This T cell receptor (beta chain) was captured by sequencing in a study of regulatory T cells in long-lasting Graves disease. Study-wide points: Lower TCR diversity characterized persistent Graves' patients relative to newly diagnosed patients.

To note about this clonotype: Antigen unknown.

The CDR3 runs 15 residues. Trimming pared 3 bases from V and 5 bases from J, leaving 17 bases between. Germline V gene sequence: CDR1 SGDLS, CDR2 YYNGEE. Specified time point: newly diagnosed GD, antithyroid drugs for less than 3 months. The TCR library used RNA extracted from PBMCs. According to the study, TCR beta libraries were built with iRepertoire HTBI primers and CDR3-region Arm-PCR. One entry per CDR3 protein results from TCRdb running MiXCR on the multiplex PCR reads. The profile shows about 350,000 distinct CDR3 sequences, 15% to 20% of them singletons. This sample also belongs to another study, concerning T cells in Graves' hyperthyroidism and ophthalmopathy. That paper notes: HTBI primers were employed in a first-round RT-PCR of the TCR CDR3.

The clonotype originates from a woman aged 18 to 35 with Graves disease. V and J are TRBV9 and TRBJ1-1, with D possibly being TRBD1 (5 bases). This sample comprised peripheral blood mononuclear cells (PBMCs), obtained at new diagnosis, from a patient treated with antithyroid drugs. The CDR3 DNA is TGTGCCAGCAGCGACATATGGGGGGGTGGGACTGAAGCTTTCTTT. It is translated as CASSDIWGGGTEAFF.